This passage covers 10 T cell receptor beta chains from one sample sequenced in a study of PD-1 blockade in classical Hodgkin lymphoma. Every patient was affected by relapse after autologous stem cell transplantation, while exposure to brentuximab vedotin was not uniform. Some clones are missing from TCRdb's copy, which holds only in-frame ones; the method was immunoSEQ multiplex PCR. The table has 46,000 or so clones, roughly 73% seen once. The source was peripheral blood mononuclear cells (PBMCs), collected at baseline. These receptors were collected from a human donor with classical Hodgkin lymphoma.

The chain carries TRBV19 and TRBJ1-4; TRBD1 might be the D (5 bases). The length of the CDR3 is 13 residues. Germline V gives CDR1 LNHDA, CDR2 SQIVND (reference sequence). V was trimmed by 3 bases and J by 6 bases, leaving 8 bases between them. CDR3 in amino acids: CASSMIGDEKLFF. Written as DNA, the CDR3 is TGTGCCAGTAGTATGATAGGGGATGAAAAACTGTTTTTT.

The gene calls are TRBV18 and TRBJ1-1, with TRBD1 as a possible D gene (5 bases). This CDR3 is built from 13 residues. Germline V CDR1 and CDR2: KGHSH, LQKENI. V lost 2 bases and J 5 bases, leaving 9 bases between the germline ends. The CDR3 bases are TGTGCCAGCTCACCAGGGGCTAAGACTGAAGCTTTCTTT. It specifies CASSPGAKTEAFF.

There are many counts of this clone. This chain uses TRBV6-5 with TRBJ2-3, with 10 nucleotides matching TRBD2. Germline lookup yields CDR1 MNHEY and CDR2 SVGAGI. This CDR3 is 14 amino acids long. Losses at the gene ends were 4 bases for V and 5 bases for J; bases not matched to a gene: 3. CDR3 region: CASSLAGGVDTQYF. In DNA form, the CDR3 reads TGTGCCAGCAGTTTAGCGGGAGGAGTAGATACGCAGTATTTT.

The chain employs TRBV9 and TRBJ2-7; D is unresolved. The CDR3 totals 14 residues. The V gene lost 3 bases and the J gene lost 1 base, with 11 bases spanning the gap. CDR1 and CDR2 (germline): SGDLS, YYNGEE. CDR3 region: CASSATYRSYEQYF. The CDR3 DNA reads TGTGCCAGCAGCGCGACTTACCGTTCCTACGAGCAGTACTTC.

The chain recombines TRBV5-6 with TRBJ1-5, with 7 nucleotides matching TRBD1. The ends lost 4 bases at V and 6 bases at J; junction bases unmatched: 1. CDR1 is SGHDT, CDR2 YYEEEE, per germline. The CDR3 has 12 residues. CDR3 sequence: CASSNRGQPQHF. The CDR3, as DNA: TGTGCCAGCAGCAACAGGGGTCAGCCCCAGCATTTT.

The gene calls are TRBV6-5 and TRBJ1-1; TRBD1 matches at 7 bases. With V trimmed by 4 bases and J by 6 bases, 8 bases remained unmatched. There are 14 residues in the CDR3. CDR1 is MNHEY, CDR2 SVGAGI, per germline. The DNA for the CDR3 is TGTGCCAGCAGTTTCGGGACAGCGGGCGCTGAAGCTTTCTTT. It is translated as CASSFGTAGAEAFF.

The CDR3: CSVESFLRPDTQYF. CDR3 nucleotides: TGCAGCGTTGAGTCCTTCCTTCGCCCAGATACGCAGTATTTT. V gene TRBV29-1 combines with J gene TRBJ2-3; D is unresolved. The CDR3 spans 14 residues. Trimming removed 3 bases at V and 4 bases at J, with 14 bases between. Per the germline V gene, CDR1 is SQVTM and CDR2 is ANQGSEA.

This clone has more than one count but fewer than ten. The chain employs TRBV29-1 and TRBJ1-2, with D hard to call. Trimming removed 2 bases at V and 8 bases at J, with 15 bases between. This CDR3 spans 13 amino acids. The germline gives CDR1 SQVTM, CDR2 ANQGSEA. CDR3 residues: CSVEKQRGGGYTF. Here the CDR3 DNA reads TGCAGCGTTGAAAAGCAACGGGGAGGCGGCTACACCTTC. Full variable domain (rest looked up from reference TRBV29-1 and TRBJ1-2): SAVISQKPSRDICQRGTSLTIQCQVDSQVTMMFWYRQQPGQSLTLIATANQGSEATYESGFVIDKFPISRPNLTFSTLTVSNMSPEDSSIYLCSVEKQRGGGYTFGSGTRLTVV.

The gene calls are TRBV2 and TRBJ2-7; D perhaps matches TRBD1 (6 bases). Germline V lookup: CDR1 SNHLY, CDR2 FYNNEI. This CDR3 is built from 14 residues. Trimming stripped 3 bases from V and 6 bases from J, with 15 bases between. The CDR3 DNA reads TGTGCCAGCAGTGAGTGTCAGGGGTTTTGCGAGCAGTACTTC. Residues: CASSECQGFCEQYF. The full variable domain, rest sourced from reference TRBV2 and TRBJ2-7, is EPEVTQTPSHQVTQMGQEVILRCVPISNHLYFYWYRQILGQKVEFLVSFYNNEISEKSEIFDDQFSVERPDGSNFTLKIRSTKLEDSAMYFCASSECQGFCEQYFGPGTRLTVT.

The chain employs TRBV15 and TRBJ1-3, with TRBD1 as a possible D gene (6 bases). The length of the CDR3 is 15 residues. Germline V lookup: CDR1 LNHNV, CDR2 YYDKDF (reference sequence). Between the trimmed V and J ends, which lost 5 bases and 3 bases, there was a span of 14 bases. CDR3 sequence (DNA): TGTGCCACCAGCGCGGTACAGGGCGGTGGAAACACCATATATTTT. Encoded protein: CATSAVQGGGNTIYF.